The T cell receptor beta chain described here comes from a study of monozygotic twins with inflammatory bowel disease. Germline V gives CDR1 SGDLS, CDR2 YYNGEE. This CDR3 has 14 residues. TCRdb re-called the 5' RACE reads, yielding one record per CDR3 amino acid sequence without DNA. The sample yields about 93,000 distinct CDR3 sequences, of which the top ten take up roughly 7.4%. The sample was blood. V is TRBV9 and J is TRBJ2-5; TCRdb selects TRBD1, and the lack of DNA leaves this call unchecked. This clonotype originated in a human donor with ulcerative colitis or Crohn's disease, or a healthy co-twin of an affected twin (not recorded which). The chain's CDR3 is CASSVTRGGETQYF.